This T cell receptor beta chain was profiled in a study of glioma-infiltrating T cells. Whole-study findings and limits: Tissue-blood divergence was below expectation in non-neoplastic patients, above in gliomas.

Germline values: CDR1 MNHNS, CDR2 SASEGT. The CDR3 is 15 amino acids. V shed 6 bases and J shed 0 bases, with 11 bases lying between them. For this clonotype: Its antigen is unknown.

TCR alpha and beta CDR3 regions were amplified from RNA using iRepertoire nested multiplex PCR. For one-step reverse transcription and amplification, roughly 95-450 ng of tissue mRNA or PBMC total RNA was used. TCRdb itself ran the multiplex PCR reads through MiXCR, one entry per CDR3 protein. The sample shows 150,000 or so distinct CDR3 sequences, around 42% of them seen only once. The chain combines TRBV6-1 with TRBJ2-2, with D possibly TRBD2 on 6 matching bases. Source material: glioma tissue, nonneoplastic brain tissue, or PBMCs (not recorded which). The source is a human donor with low-grade glioma or glioblastoma, undergoing nonglioma brain surgery, or in good health (not recorded which). Here the CDR3 reads CASRRDGANTGELFF. CDR3 in DNA: TGTGCCAGCAGGCGGGACGGTGCGAACACCGGGGAGCTGTTTTTT.